This TCR beta chain was captured in a study of identical twins. Study findings and constraints: Where out-of-frame alpha sequences were twin-shared, they showed excess low generation probability.

As to this clonotype: Its antigen remains unidentified.

The V gene lost 4 bases and the J gene lost 0 bases, with 4 bases spanning the gap. The CDR3 spans 13 residues. Germline CDR1 is LNHDA and CDR2 is SQIVND (reference sequence). Via MiXCR, TCRdb re-called the 5' RACE reads, giving one row per CDR3 protein. The profile shows 460,000 or so distinct CDR3 sequences, about 14% of them singletons. This sample was also put to use in a study of yellow fever vaccine responses in identical twins.

This TCR derives from a young woman in good health. V gene TRBV19 combines with J gene TRBJ2-4, with D uncertain. What was sequenced was CD4+ T cells sorted from blood. CDR3: CASSREAKNIQYF. CDR3 nucleotide sequence: TGTGCCAGTAGTAGAGAAGCCAAAAACATTCAGTACTTC.